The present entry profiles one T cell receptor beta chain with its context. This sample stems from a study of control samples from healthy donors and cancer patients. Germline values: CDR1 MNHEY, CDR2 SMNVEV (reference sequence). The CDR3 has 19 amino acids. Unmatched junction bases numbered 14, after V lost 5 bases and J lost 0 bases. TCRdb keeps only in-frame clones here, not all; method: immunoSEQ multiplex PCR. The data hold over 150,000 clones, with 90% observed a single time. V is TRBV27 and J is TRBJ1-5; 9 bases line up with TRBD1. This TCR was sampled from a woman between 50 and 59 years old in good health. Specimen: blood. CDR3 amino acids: CASSPQQGARRYSNQPQHF. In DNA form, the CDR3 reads TGTGCCAGCAGTCCCCAACAGGGGGCACGGAGGTATAGCAATCAGCCCCAGCATTTT.